The entry that follows covers one T cell receptor (beta chain) sequence. Antigen unknown. J was trimmed by 1 base and V by 0 bases; bases with no gene match: 8. Germline V lookup: CDR1 SGDLS, CDR2 YYNGEE. The CDR3 runs to 19 residues. Use of 60 Vbeta and 13 Jbeta primers characterized the PCR. The data were produced by immunoSEQ multiplex PCR, yet TCRdb's version contains in-frame clones alone and is incomplete. This table holds just under 65,000 clones. The data originate from a study of cytomegalovirus exposure and HLA in healthy donors. Findings of the study overall: TCR beta V- and J-gene trimming was later associated with a missense DCLRE1C variant. Near-uniform donor sequencing depth was presumed by presence/absence analyses.

This TCR was recovered from a boy aged 5-17 years in good health and CMV-seronegative. The rearrangement uses TRBV9 and TRBJ2-1; 12 nucleotides align to TRBD2. The sample taken for sequencing was PBMCs. CDR3 region: CASSVEGSSGRGSYNEQFF. The CDR3 DNA follows: TGTGCCAGCAGCGTAGAGGGTTCTAGCGGGAGGGGGTCCTACAATGAGCAGTTCTTC.